This is a list of T cell receptor beta chains from one sample in a study of T cells in Graves' hyperthyroidism and ophthalmopathy. TCRdb recomputed calls from the multiplex PCR reads with MiXCR, one row per CDR3 protein. The sample gives 550,000 to 850,000 distinct CDR3 sequences, under 20% of which show up once; around 17% is in the top ten. Material: blood. The receptors were gathered from a woman between 45 and 65 years old with Graves' hyperthyroidism that later progressed to Graves' ophthalmopathy. Both conserved end residues are part of each CDR3.

CDR3aa: CSPQGGSYEQYF; v_gene: TRBV20-1; j_gene: TRBJ2-7
CDR3aa: CASTLTGVNYGYTF; v_gene: TRBV2; j_gene: TRBJ1-2
CDR3aa: CASGPAGQAYEQYF; v_gene: TRBV12-5; j_gene: TRBJ2-7
CDR3aa: CASSPGTYPNEGIGANSPLHF; v_gene: TRBV9; j_gene: TRBJ1-6
CDR3aa: CASSPDATSYNEQFF; v_gene: TRBV18; j_gene: TRBJ2-1
CDR3aa: CASSVDPGTGFQGNEQFF; v_gene: TRBV9; j_gene: TRBJ2-1
CDR3aa: CASRPVPGSNQPQHF; v_gene: TRBV6-5; j_gene: TRBJ1-5
CDR3aa: CASSAQGDYDEQYF; v_gene: TRBV6-1; j_gene: TRBJ2-7
CDR3aa: CASSRQARVNEKLFF; v_gene: TRBV3-1; j_gene: TRBJ1-4
CDR3aa: CASSRGRPYEQYF; v_gene: TRBV27; j_gene: TRBJ2-7
CDR3aa: CASSVGPNEKLFF; v_gene: TRBV9; j_gene: TRBJ1-4
CDR3aa: CASSFLPGTSGGVDEQFF; v_gene: TRBV27; j_gene: TRBJ2-1
CDR3aa: CASSPGWGGSSYEQYF; v_gene: TRBV27; j_gene: TRBJ2-7
CDR3aa: CASSLDTIYF; v_gene: TRBV3-1; j_gene: TRBJ1-3
CDR3aa: CASSQPDRDRVLGYTF; v_gene: TRBV5-6; j_gene: TRBJ1-2
CDR3aa: CASSQGGATNEKLFF; v_gene: TRBV3-1; j_gene: TRBJ1-4
CDR3aa: CASSVNTNFSGANVLTF; v_gene: TRBV2; j_gene: TRBJ2-6
CDR3aa: CASSYRGQGTEKLFF; v_gene: TRBV6-6; j_gene: TRBJ1-4
CDR3aa: CASSLEGDTYTEAFF; v_gene: TRBV5-1; j_gene: TRBJ1-1
CDR3aa: CASSQVGGLARNTIYF; v_gene: TRBV14; j_gene: TRBJ1-3
CDR3aa: CASSLAVIGPYEQYF; v_gene: TRBV7-4; j_gene: TRBJ2-7
CDR3aa: CASSRQTGGGNQPQHF; v_gene: TRBV7-2; j_gene: TRBJ1-5
CDR3aa: CSARDIRTASTDTQYF; v_gene: TRBV20-1; j_gene: TRBJ2-3
CDR3aa: CASAGGLMTYEQYF; v_gene: TRBV4-2; j_gene: TRBJ2-7
CDR3aa: CASSVGTPQHF; v_gene: TRBV6-1; j_gene: TRBJ1-5
CDR3aa: CASHKSTPRLASAEQFF; v_gene: TRBV7-9; j_gene: TRBJ2-1
CDR3aa: CASSFGLVSTDTQYF; v_gene: TRBV11-2; j_gene: TRBJ2-3
CDR3aa: CASSPRADPRGQETQYF; v_gene: TRBV18; j_gene: TRBJ2-5
CDR3aa: CASSQGGHEQYF; v_gene: TRBV5-1; j_gene: TRBJ2-7